Sequencing of this T cell receptor (beta chain) was carried out in a study of T cells in Graves' hyperthyroidism and ophthalmopathy. Study overall: At initial diagnosis, before any treatment had begun, peripheral blood was obtained. Study-wide results and caveats: The blood repertoire included most of the expanded thyroid clonotypes above 0.001. A model using 13 V-J features told ophthalmopathy apart from stable hyperthyroidism.

Amplification of TCR beta CDR3 regions used RNA as the template. With the HTBI primer set, the TCR CDR3 went through a first round of RT-PCR. TCRdb re-called the multiplex PCR reads with MiXCR, one entry per CDR3 protein. The data hold 500,000 to 650,000 distinct CDR3 sequences, with 15% to 20% observed a single time. The length of the CDR3 is 12 residues. Losses at the gene ends were 5 bases for V and 5 bases for J; bases not matched to a gene: 2. Germline CDR1 reads DFQATT; CDR2 reads SNEGSKA (reference sequence). As concerns this clonotype: Its antigen is undetermined.

This receptor was obtained from a man between 40 and 49 years old with Graves' ophthalmopathy. The sequenced sample was blood. This sequence joins TRBV20-1 and TRBJ1-5, with 8 bases fitting TRBD1. The CDR3 is CSAPDRDQPQHF. In nucleotides, the CDR3 is TGCAGTGCTCCGGACAGGGATCAGCCCCAGCATTTT.